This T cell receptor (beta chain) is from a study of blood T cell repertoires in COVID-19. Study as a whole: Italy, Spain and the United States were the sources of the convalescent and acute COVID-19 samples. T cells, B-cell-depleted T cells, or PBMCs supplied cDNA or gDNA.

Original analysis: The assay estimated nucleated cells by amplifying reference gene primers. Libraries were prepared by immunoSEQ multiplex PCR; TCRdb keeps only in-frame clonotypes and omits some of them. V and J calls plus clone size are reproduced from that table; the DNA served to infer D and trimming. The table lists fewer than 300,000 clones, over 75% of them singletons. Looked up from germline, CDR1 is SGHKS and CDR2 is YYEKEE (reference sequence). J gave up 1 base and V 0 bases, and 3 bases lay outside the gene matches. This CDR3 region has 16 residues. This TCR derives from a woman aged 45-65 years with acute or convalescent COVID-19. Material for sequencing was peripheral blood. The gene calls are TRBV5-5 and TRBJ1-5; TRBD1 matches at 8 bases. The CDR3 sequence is CASSLGQGLSNQPQHF. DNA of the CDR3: TGTGCCAGCAGCTTGGGACAGGGGTTGAGCAATCAGCCCCAGCATTTT.